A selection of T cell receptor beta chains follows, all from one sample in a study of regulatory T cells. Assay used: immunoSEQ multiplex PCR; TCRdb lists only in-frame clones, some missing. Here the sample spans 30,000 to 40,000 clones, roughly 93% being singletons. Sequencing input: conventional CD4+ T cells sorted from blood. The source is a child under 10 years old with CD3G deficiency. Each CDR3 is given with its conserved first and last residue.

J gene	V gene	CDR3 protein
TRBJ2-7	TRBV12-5	CASGLWGASYEQYF
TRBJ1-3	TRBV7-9	CASSAGTSGNTIYF
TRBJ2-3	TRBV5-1	CASWGQGFTDTQYF
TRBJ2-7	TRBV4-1	CASSQRPPGQGTGEQYF
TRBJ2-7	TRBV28	CASSRTGYEQYF
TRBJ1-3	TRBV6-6	CASARREDTIYF
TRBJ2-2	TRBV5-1	CASSLLAGGNTGELFF
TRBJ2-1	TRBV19	CASRQTSGSIHEQFF
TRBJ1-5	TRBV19	CASSGTSSQPQHF
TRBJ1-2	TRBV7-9	CASSLDFAGGYTF
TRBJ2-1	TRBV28	CASSRWGRGEQFF
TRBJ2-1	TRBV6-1	CASSRQGIGEQFF
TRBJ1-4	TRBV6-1	CASSEGRREKLFF
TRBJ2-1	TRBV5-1	CASSLAQGGPYNEQFF
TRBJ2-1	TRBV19	CASSHLSGSYNEQFF
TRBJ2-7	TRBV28	CASSLTPSYEQYF
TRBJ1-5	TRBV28	CASSPPNQPQHF
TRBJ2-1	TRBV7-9	CASSLEGLPSSEQFF
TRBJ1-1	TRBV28	CATSNSKGTTEAFF
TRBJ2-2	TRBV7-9	CASSSRGIGGELFF
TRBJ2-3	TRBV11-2	CASSLGRAGPTDTQYF
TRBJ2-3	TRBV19	CASSISLTDTQYF
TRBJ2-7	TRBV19	CASRNSVPPYEQYF
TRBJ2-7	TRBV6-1	CASSDGLSSGRGEQYF
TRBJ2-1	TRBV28	CASRAPLATSGNEQFF
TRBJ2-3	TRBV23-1	CASSSNGVRATDTQYF